These 10 T cell receptor beta chains were all obtained from the same sample, sequenced in a study of low-dose radiotherapy and immunotherapy resistance in tumors. TRAV- and TRBV-specific primers, spanning alpha and beta chains, primed first-strand cDNA. A roughly 20-cycle PCR with a constant-region primer and V-primer adapter amplified TCRs. TCRdb passed the reads through MiXCR, listing each CDR3 protein once. The table shows just over 90,000 distinct CDR3 sequences, with 20% to 25% occurring only once. Time point noted: after trial treatment. Regarding treatment: LDRT plus nivolumab, ipilimumab, low-dose cyclophosphamide and aspirin (RACIN trial). The sample consisted of PBMCs, taken after low-dose radiotherapy plus immunotherapy. The receptors shown here come from a female donor with ovarian cancer.

Ten or more counts support this clonotype. The chain couples TRBV29-1 to TRBJ2-7; D gene ambiguous. This CDR3 contains 13 residues. From germline, CDR1 is SQVTM and CDR2 ANQGSEA. Between the trimmed V and J ends, which lost 6 bases and 2 bases, there was a span of 14 bases. The CDR3 loop is CSVTGSFPYEQYF. The CDR3, as DNA: TGCAGCGTAACCGGGTCTTTCCCCTACGAGCAGTACTTC.

This clonotype was detected many times. V gene TRBV4-2 combines with J gene TRBJ2-3; TRBD2 matches at 12 bases. The CDR3 is made up of 20 amino acids. The trim removed 4 bases at V and 4 bases at J, leaving 18 bases unmatched. CDR1 is LGHNA, CDR2 YNFKEQ, per germline. CDR3 coding DNA: TGTGCCAGCAGCCTCCCTGGAGCTAGCGGGAGGGACGGGTACGCAGATACGCAGTATTTT. Its protein product is CASSLPGASGRDGYADTQYF.

This clonotype was recorded at least ten times. V usage is TRBV7-2 and J usage is TRBJ2-7; 8 bases match TRBD2. Losses at the gene ends were 2 bases for V and 3 bases for J; bases not matched to a gene: 3. Germline V CDR1 and CDR2: SGHTA, FQGNSA. The CDR3 runs to 14 residues. Here the CDR3 reads CASSLQRGIYEQYF. The CDR3, as DNA: TGTGCCAGCAGCTTACAGCGGGGGATCTACGAGCAGTACTTC.

The chain employs TRBV4-3 and TRBJ2-3; D may be TRBD1 or TRBD2 (5 bases each). The length of the CDR3 is 18 residues. Trimming shortened V by 3 bases and J by 0 bases, and 19 bases separated the two germline ends. Germline CDR1 and CDR2: LGHNA and YSLEER. The CDR3 spells CASSHRDFRERSTDTQYF. The CDR3 DNA reads TGCGCCAGCAGCCACCGGGATTTCAGGGAACGGAGCACAGATACGCAGTATTTT.

This chain joins TRBV29-1 and TRBJ2-1, with D possibly being TRBD2 (6 bases). Trimming took off 6 bases at V and 1 base at J, with 16 bases between the two ends. From germline, CDR1 is SQVTM and CDR2 ANQGSEA. The CDR3 sequence is 15 residues long. The DNA for the CDR3 is TGCAGCGTGCCGGGACTTTCGCCTTCCTACAATGAGCAGTTCTTC. Amino acids: CSVPGLSPSYNEQFF.

This clonotype was picked up many times. The J gene is TRBJ2-1, the V gene TRBV4-3; TRBD2 aligns across 11 bases. Losses at the gene ends were 0 bases for V and 6 bases for J; bases not matched to a gene: 4. The germline gives CDR1 LGHNA, CDR2 YSLEER. The CDR3 loop spans 16 amino acids. The CDR3 is CASSQDGTSGFNEQFF. CDR3 in DNA: TGCGCCAGCAGCCAAGACGGGACTAGCGGTTTCAATGAGCAGTTCTTC.

The table lists this clonotype with many counts. The J gene is TRBJ1-2, the V gene TRBV4-3; a weak D match, TRBD1 (6 bases). The V gene's germline CDR1 is LGHNA and CDR2 YSLEER. V was clipped by 0 bases and J by 8 bases, with 13 bases between them. There are 14 residues in the CDR3. The CDR3 DNA is TGCGCCAGCAGCCAAGATCAGGGGCGGAGCGGCTACACCTTC. Amino acids: CASSQDQGRSGYTF.

V is TRBV18 and J is TRBJ2-7, with D perhaps TRBD1 (5 bases). The length of the CDR3 is 12 residues. V dropped 0 bases and J dropped 6 bases, with 6 bases sitting between them. CDR1 KGHSH and CDR2 LQKENI come from the germline V gene. CDR3 sequence reads: CASSPPRVEQYF. CDR3 bases: TGTGCCAGCTCACCACCCAGGGTCGAGCAGTACTTC.

This sequence joins TRBV24-1 and TRBJ2-5; D is unresolved. Between the trimmed V and J ends, which lost 4 bases and 2 bases, there was a span of 7 bases. Looked up from germline, CDR1 is KGHDR and CDR2 is SFDVKD. This CDR3 has 13 residues. The CDR3 loop is CATSEALQETQYF. CDR3 sequence (DNA): TGTGCCACCAGTGAGGCTCTTCAAGAGACCCAGTACTTC.

At least ten counts were recorded for this clonotype. The rearrangement links TRBV14 to TRBJ1-2; D perhaps matches TRBD1 (5 bases). CDR3 length equals 14 residues. V was pared by 1 base and J by 7 bases, with 13 bases between. Germline V gene data show CDR1 as SGHDN and CDR2 as FVKESK. The CDR3 region has the DNA TGTGCCAGCAGCCAAGTACGGGGGTTGGCTGGCTACACCTTC. Translating gives CASSQVRGLAGYTF. Based on the CDR3 plus reference TRBV14 and TRBJ1-2, the full variable domain is EAGVTQFPSHSVIEKGQTVTLRCDPISGHDNLYWYRRVMGKEIKFLLHFVKESKQDESGMPNNRFLAERTGGTYSTLKVQPAELEDSGVYFCASSQVRGLAGYTFGSGTRLTVV.